This T cell receptor beta chain is drawn from a study of blood T cell repertoires in COVID-19. Study-level background: COVID-19 samples collected from the United States, Italy and Spain covered acute and convalescent phases. PBMCs, B-cell-depleted T cells, or T cells provided the cDNA or gDNA that made up the material.

Libraries were prepared by immunoSEQ multiplex PCR; TCRdb keeps only in-frame clonotypes and omits some of them. The table shows 80,000 to 100,000 clones, with about 90% occurring only once. There are 13 residues in the CDR3. V shed 8 bases and J 6 bases; nucleotides not matched to a gene: 2. Per the germline V gene, CDR1 is MDHEN and CDR2 is SYDVKM. The specimen sequenced was peripheral blood. V usage is TRBV28 and J usage is TRBJ2-3; TRBD2 agrees at 13 bases. The receptor was derived from a human donor in a cohort sampled during active COVID-19. As DNA, the CDR3 is TGTGCCAGCGGACTAGCGGGAGTGGATACGCAGTATTTT. This codes for CASGLAGVDTQYF.